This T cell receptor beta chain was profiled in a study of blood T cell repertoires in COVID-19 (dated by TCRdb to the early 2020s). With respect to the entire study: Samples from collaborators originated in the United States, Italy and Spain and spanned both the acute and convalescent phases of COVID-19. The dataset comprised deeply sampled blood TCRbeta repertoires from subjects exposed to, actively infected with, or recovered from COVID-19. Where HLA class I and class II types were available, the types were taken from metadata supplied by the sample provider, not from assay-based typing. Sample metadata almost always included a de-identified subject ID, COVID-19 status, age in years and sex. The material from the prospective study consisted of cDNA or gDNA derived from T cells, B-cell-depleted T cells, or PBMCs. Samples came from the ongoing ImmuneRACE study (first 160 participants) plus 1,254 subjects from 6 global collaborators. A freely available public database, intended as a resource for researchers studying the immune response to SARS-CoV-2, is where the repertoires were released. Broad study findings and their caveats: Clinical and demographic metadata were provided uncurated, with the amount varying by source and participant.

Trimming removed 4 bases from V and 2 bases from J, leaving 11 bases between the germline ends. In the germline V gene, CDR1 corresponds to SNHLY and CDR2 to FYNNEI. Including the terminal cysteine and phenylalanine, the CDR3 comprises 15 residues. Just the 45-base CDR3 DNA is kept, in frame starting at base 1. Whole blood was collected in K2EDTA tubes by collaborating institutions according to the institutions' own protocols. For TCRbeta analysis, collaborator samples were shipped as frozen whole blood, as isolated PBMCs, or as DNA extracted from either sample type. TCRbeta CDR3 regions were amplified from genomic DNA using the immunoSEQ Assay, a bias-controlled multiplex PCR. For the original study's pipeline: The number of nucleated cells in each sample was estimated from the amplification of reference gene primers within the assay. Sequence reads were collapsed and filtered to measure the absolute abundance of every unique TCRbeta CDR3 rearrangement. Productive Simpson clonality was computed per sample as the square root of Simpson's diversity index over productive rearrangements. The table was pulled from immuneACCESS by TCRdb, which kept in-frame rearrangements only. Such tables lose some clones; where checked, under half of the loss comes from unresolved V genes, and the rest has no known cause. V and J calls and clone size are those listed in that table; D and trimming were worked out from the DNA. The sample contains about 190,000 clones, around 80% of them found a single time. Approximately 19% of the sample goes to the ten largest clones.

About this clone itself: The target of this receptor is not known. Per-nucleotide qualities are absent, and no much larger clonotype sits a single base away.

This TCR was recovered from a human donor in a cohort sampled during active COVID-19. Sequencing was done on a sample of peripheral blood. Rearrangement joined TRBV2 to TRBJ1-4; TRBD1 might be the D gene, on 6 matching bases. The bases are TGTGCCAGCAGTGTAACACAGGGTACTAATGAAAAACTGTTTTTT. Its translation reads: CASSVTQGTNEKLFF.